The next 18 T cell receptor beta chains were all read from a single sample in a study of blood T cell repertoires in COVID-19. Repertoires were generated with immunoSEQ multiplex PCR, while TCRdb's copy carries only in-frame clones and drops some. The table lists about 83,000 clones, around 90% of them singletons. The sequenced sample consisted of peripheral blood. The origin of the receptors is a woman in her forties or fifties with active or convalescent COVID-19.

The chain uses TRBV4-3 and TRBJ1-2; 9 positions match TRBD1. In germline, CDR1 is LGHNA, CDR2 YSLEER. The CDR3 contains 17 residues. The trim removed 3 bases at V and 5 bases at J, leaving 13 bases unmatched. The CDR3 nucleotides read TGCGCCAGCAGCCATCACACCGGGACAGGGATAAGTTATGGCTACACCTTC. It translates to CASSHHTGTGISYGYTF.

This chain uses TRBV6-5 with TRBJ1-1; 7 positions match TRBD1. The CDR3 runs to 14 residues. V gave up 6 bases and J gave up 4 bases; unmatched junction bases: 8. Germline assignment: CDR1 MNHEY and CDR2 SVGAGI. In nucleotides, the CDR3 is TGTGCCAGCAGCGTTGCGGCAGGGGGCACTGAAGCTTTCTTT. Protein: CASSVAAGGTEAFF.

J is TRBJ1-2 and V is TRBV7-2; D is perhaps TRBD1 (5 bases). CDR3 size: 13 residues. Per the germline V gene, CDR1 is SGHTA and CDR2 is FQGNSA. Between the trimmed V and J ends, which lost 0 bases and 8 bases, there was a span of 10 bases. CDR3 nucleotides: TGTGCCAGCAGCTTAGCCCCGGGGGTCGGCTACACCTTC. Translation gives CASSLAPGVGYTF.

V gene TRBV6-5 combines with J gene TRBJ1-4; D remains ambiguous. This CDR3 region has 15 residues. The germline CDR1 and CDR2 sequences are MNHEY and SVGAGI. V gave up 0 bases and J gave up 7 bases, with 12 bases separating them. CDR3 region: CASSYSRRRGEKLFF. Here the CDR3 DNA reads TGTGCCAGCAGTTACTCTCGGAGAAGAGGTGAAAAACTGTTTTTT.

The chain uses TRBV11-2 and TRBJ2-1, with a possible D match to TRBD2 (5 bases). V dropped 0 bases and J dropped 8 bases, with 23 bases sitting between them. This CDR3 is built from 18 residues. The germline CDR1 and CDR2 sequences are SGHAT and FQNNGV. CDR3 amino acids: CASSLDRNKRGFWDEQFF. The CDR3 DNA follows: TGTGCCAGCAGCTTAGACCGAAACAAACGGGGATTTTGGGATGAGCAGTTCTTC. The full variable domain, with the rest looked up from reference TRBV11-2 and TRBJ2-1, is EAGVAQSPRYKIIEKRQSVAFWCNPISGHATLYWYQQILGQGPKLLIQFQNNGVVDDSQLPKDRFSAERLKGVDSTLKIQPAKLEDSAVYLCASSLDRNKRGFWDEQFFGPGTRLTVL.

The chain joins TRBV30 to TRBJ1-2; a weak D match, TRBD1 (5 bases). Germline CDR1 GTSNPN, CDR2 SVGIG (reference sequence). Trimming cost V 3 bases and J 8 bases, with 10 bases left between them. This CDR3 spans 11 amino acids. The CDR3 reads CAWSRDGGYTF. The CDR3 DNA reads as TGTGCCTGGAGCAGGGATGGCGGCTACACCTTC.

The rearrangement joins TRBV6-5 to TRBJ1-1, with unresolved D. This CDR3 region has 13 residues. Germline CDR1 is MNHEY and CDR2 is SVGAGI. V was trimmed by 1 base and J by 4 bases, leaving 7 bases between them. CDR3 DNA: TGTGCCAGCAGTTACTTAGAAGTCACTGAAGCTTTCTTT. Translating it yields CASSYLEVTEAFF.

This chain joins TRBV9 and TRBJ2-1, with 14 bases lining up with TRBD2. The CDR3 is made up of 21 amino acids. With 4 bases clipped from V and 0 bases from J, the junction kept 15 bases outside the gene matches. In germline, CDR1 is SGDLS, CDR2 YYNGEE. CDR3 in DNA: TGTGCCAGCAGCACACTACCCGGGACTAGCGGGGGTAGAAGCTCCTACAATGAGCAGTTCTTC. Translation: CASSTLPGTSGGRSSYNEQFF.

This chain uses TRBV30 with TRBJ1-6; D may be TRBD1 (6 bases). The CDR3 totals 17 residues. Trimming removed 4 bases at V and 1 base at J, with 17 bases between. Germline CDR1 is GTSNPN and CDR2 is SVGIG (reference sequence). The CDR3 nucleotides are TGTGCCTGGAAGGGGCAGGGGCTCGGATCCTATAATTCACCCCTCCACTTT. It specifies CAWKGQGLGSYNSPLHF. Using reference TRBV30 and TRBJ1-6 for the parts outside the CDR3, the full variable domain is SQTIHQWPATLVQPVGSPLSLECTVEGTSNPNLYWYRQAAGRGLQLLFYSVGIGQISSEVPQNLSASRPQDRQFILSSKKLLLSDSGFYLCAWKGQGLGSYNSPLHFGNGTRLTVT.

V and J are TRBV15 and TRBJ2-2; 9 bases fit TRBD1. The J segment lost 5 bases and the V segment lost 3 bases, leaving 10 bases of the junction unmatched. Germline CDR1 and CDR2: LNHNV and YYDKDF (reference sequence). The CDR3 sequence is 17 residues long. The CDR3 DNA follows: TGTGCCACCAGCAGTACGACAGGGGGAGTGGGTACCGGGGAGCTGTTTTTT. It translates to CATSSTTGGVGTGELFF.

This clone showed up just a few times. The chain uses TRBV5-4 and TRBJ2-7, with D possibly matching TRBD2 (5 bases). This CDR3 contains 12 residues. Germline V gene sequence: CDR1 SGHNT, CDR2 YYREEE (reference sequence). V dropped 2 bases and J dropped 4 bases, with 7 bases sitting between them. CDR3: CASSFRGYEQYF. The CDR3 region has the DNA TGTGCCAGCAGCTTTCGGGGTTACGAGCAGTACTTC.

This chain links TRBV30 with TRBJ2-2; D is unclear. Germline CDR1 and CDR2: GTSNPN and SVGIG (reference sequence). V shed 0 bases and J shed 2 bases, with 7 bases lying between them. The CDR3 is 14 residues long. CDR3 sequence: CAWSVGRNTGELFF. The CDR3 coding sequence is TGTGCCTGGAGTGTTGGCAGAAACACCGGGGAGCTGTTTTTT.

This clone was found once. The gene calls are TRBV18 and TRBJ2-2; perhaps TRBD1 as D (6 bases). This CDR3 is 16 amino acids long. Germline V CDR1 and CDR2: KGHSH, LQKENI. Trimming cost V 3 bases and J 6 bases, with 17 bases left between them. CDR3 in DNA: TGTGCCAGCTCACCTGCTCAGGGGTTATTGTCCGGGGAGCTGTTTTTT. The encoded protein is CASSPAQGLLSGELFF.

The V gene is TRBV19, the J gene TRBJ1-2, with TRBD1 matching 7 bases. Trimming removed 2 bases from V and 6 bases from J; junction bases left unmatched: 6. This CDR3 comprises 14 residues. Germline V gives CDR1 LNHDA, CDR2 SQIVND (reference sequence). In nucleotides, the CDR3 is TGTGCCAGTAGTATATATAAGGGGGCTGATGGCTACACCTTC. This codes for CASSIYKGADGYTF.

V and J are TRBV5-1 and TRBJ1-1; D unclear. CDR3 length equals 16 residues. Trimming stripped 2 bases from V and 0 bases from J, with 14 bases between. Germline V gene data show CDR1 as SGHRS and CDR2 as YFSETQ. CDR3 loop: CASSFSPVLMNTEAFF. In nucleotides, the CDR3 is TGCGCCAGCAGCTTCTCGCCGGTTCTCATGAACACTGAAGCTTTCTTT.

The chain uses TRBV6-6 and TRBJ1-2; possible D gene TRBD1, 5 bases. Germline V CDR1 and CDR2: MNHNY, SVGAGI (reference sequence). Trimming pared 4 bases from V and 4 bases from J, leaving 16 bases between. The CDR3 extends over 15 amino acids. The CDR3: CASSFQPRGGYGYTF. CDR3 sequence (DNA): TGTGCCAGCAGTTTCCAGCCCCGGGGGGGCTATGGCTACACCTTC.

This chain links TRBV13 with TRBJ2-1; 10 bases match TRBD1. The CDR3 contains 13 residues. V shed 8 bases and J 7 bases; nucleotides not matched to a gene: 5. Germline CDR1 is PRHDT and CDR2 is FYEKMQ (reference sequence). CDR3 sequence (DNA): TGTGCCAGCGCTCCGGGACAGGGGAATGAGCAGTTCTTC. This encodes CASAPGQGNEQFF.

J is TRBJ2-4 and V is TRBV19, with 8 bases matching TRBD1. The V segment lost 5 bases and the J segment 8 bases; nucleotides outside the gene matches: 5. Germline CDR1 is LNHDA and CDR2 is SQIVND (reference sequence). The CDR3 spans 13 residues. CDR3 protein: CASSSRQGYIQYF. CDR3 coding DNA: TGTGCCAGTAGTTCCAGACAGGGGTACATTCAGTACTTC.